These 7 T cell receptor beta chains share one sample of origin, sequenced in a study of blood T cell repertoires in COVID-19. The assay was immunoSEQ multiplex PCR, and TCRdb's table has in-frame clones only and misses some. The sample carries 300,000 or so clones, about 85% recorded once. The sequenced sample consisted of PBMCs or T cells enriched from blood (not recorded which). These receptors all come from a woman between 25 and 40 years old who had recovered from COVID-19.

The chain carries TRBV9 and TRBJ1-2, with D tentatively TRBD1 (6 bases). The CDR3 runs 15 residues. The germline V and J ends were trimmed by 0 bases and 6 bases, with 15 bases remaining between them. Germline CDR1 reads SGDLS; CDR2 reads YYNGEE. For the CDR3, the DNA is TGTGCCAGCAGCGTAGGCACAGGGACAACTCATGGCTACACCTTC. As protein: CASSVGTGTTHGYTF.

This sequence joins TRBV19 and TRBJ2-1; 10 bases match TRBD1. The germline V gene has CDR1 LNHDA and CDR2 SQIVND (reference sequence). This CDR3 spans 15 amino acids. The V segment lost 6 bases and the J segment 4 bases; nucleotides outside the gene matches: 6. The CDR3 bases are TGTGCCAGTAGGGGGGACAGGGGCTCTTACAATGAGCAGTTCTTC. Protein product: CASRGDRGSYNEQFF.

This chain joins TRBV10-1 and TRBJ1-2; 7 bases map to TRBD1. V lost 1 base and J lost 4; bases outside the gene matches: 6. This CDR3 has 15 amino acids. Germline lookup yields CDR1 WNHNN and CDR2 SYGVQD (reference sequence). The CDR3 bases are TGCGCCAGCAGTGAGTACCGGGACAGCACCTATGGCTACACCTTC. Protein sequence: CASSEYRDSTYGYTF.

This clone was observed a single time. The chain uses TRBV7-8 and TRBJ2-1; 9 nucleotides match TRBD2. This CDR3 is 15 amino acids long. The V gene's germline CDR1 is SGHVS and CDR2 FQNEAQ. V lost 5 bases and J lost 4; bases outside the gene matches: 6. The CDR3 reads CASSNSGGQYNEQFF. CDR3 sequence (DNA): TGTGCCAGCAGCAATAGCGGGGGCCAGTACAATGAGCAGTTCTTC.

The gene calls are TRBV2 and TRBJ2-1, with TRBD2 as a possible D gene (6 bases). V was shortened by 1 base and J by 4 bases, with 11 bases between the two germline ends. Per the germline V gene, CDR1 is SNHLY and CDR2 is FYNNEI. The CDR3 loop spans 15 amino acids. In nucleotides, the CDR3 is TGTGCCAGCAGTGAAGGTTTGGGGGGTTACAATGAGCAGTTCTTC. Translated, it gives CASSEGLGGYNEQFF.

The chain uses TRBV7-7 and TRBJ1-2, with unresolved D. The CDR3 length is 13 residues. CDR1 and CDR2 (germline): SSHAT, FNYEAQ (reference sequence). The CDR3 loop is CASPWRVLYGYTF. The DNA for the CDR3 is TGTGCTAGCCCTTGGAGGGTCCTCTATGGCTACACCTTC.

This sequence joins TRBV7-9 and TRBJ1-4; 9 bases agree with TRBD1. Trimming removed 2 bases from V and 3 bases from J; junction bases left unmatched: 4. This CDR3 region has 16 residues. Germline values: CDR1 SEHNR, CDR2 FQNEAQ (reference sequence). CDR3 DNA: TGTGCCAGCAGCTTACTAACAGGGGGCCCTAATGAAAAACTGTTTTTT. As protein: CASSLLTGGPNEKLFF.